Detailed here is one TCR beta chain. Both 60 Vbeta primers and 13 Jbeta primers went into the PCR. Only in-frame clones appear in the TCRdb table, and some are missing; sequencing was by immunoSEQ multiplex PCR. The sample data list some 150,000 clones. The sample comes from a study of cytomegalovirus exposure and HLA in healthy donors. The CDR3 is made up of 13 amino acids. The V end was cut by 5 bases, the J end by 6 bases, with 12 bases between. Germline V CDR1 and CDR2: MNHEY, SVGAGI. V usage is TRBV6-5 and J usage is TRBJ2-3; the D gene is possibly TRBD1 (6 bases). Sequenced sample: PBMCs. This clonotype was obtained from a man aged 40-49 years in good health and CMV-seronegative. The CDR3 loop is CASSPQGMDTQYF. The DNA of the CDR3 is TGTGCCAGCAGTCCCCAGGGGATGGATACGCAGTATTTT.